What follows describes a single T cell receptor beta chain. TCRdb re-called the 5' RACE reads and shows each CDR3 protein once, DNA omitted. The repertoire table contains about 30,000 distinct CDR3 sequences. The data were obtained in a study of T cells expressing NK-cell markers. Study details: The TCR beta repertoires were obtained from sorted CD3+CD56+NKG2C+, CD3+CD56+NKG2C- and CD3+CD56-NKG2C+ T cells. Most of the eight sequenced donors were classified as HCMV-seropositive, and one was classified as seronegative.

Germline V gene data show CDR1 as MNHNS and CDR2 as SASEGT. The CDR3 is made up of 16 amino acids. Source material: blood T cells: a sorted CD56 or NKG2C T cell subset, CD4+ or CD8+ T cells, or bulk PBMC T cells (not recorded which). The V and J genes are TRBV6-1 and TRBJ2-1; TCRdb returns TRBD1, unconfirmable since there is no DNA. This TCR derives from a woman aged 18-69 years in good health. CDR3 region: CASTVVPGQENNEQFF.